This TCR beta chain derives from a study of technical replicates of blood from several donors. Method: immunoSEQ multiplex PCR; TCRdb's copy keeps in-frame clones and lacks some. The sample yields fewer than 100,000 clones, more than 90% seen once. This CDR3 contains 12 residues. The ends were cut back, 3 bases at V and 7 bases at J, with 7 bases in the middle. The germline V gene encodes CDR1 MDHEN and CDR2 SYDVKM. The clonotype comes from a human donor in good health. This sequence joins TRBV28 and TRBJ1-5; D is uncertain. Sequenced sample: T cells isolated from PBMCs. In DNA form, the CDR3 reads TGTGCCAGCAGTTTCGATGGCCAGCCCCAGCATTTT. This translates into CASSFDGQPQHF.